This TCR beta chain was identified during a study of CD8+ T cells in alopecia areata. cDNA reverse transcribed from extracted RNA served as the sequencing template. Libraries were prepared by immunoSEQ multiplex PCR; TCRdb keeps only in-frame clonotypes and omits some of them. The table records hundreds of thousands of clones, roughly two thirds of them present only once. V gave up 5 bases and J gave up 3 bases, with 14 bases separating them. CDR1 SGDLS and CDR2 YYNGEE come from the germline V gene. The CDR3 is 14 residues long. Here the sequenced sample was CD4+ T cells sorted from blood, taken at week 0. The V and J genes are TRBV9 and TRBJ1-2, with D perhaps matching TRBD1 (5 bases). The sequence was obtained from a human donor with alopecia areata. The CDR3 spells CASREIQGDYGYTF. CDR3 nucleotides: TGTGCCAGCAGGGAAATTCAGGGAGACTATGGCTACACCTTC.